One and the same sample provided the 30 T cell receptor beta chains below, sequenced in a study of Ad26.COV2.S vaccination and SARS-CoV-2 variants. Clones were sequenced by immunoSEQ multiplex PCR, and TCRdb holds only the in-frame ones, with some missing. The sample has 200,000 to 250,000 clones, around 87% seen once. As for treatment: around 19 received Ad26.COV2.S at low or high dose, single or two shots; several received placebo; per-sample allocation not given. Specimen acquisition occurred on day 63 following the initial vaccine or placebo injection. The material sequenced was peripheral blood, taken in a trial of Ad26.COV2.S vaccine versus placebo. These receptors came from a person between 18 and 60 years old who received the Ad26.COV2.S COVID-19 vaccine or a placebo.

This chain uses TRBV6-2 or TRBV6-3 with TRBJ1-1; D gene unclear. The V gene's germline CDR1 is MNHEY and CDR2 SVGEGT. The ends were cut back, 0 bases at V and 0 bases at J, with 17 bases in the middle. This CDR3 has 18 residues. CDR3 sequence reads: CASSYSTALIGLNTEAFF. CDR3 in DNA: TGTGCCAGCAGTTACTCGACCGCACTTATAGGGTTGAACACTGAAGCTTTCTTT.

This clone was detected only once. The chain uses TRBV5-4 and TRBJ2-4, with TRBD1 as a possible D gene (6 bases). With 3 bases removed from V and 3 bases from J, the gap between germline ends came to 16 bases. The germline V gene has CDR1 SGHNT and CDR2 YYREEE (reference sequence). The CDR3 extends over 16 amino acids. CDR3 in amino acids: CASSSGQTAHKNIQYF. The DNA of the CDR3 is TGTGCCAGCAGCTCCGGACAGACAGCCCACAAAAACATTCAGTACTTC.

This chain links TRBV5-4 with TRBJ2-7, with 9 bases matching TRBD1. After removal of 0 bases from V and 3 bases from J, the junction contained 7 bases not matched to a gene. CDR3 size: 16 residues. CDR1 and CDR2 (germline): SGHNT, YYREEE (reference sequence). CDR3 in DNA: TGTGCCAGCAGCTTGGGGGGGGACAGGGAGGGCTACGAGCAGTACTTC. Translated: CASSLGGDREGYEQYF.

This clone was detected once. The gene calls are TRBV9 and TRBJ2-1; 14 nucleotides agree with TRBD2. From germline, CDR1 is SGDLS and CDR2 YYNGEE. Trimming took 3 bases from V and 6 from J; bases not matched to a gene: 5. The CDR3 consists of 16 residues. DNA of the CDR3: TGTGCCAGCAGCGGACTAGCGGGAGGGCCTAGCAATGAGCAGTTCTTC. Protein sequence: CASSGLAGGPSNEQFF.

The rearrangement uses TRBV5-4 and TRBJ2-3; 8 nucleotides line up with TRBD1. V dropped 7 bases and J dropped 3; count of bases not matched to a gene: 4. CDR1 SGHNT and CDR2 YYREEE come from the germline V gene (reference sequence). The CDR3 runs 13 residues. The CDR3 here is CASGRQGTDTQYF. In nucleotides, the CDR3 is TGTGCCAGCGGAAGACAGGGGACAGATACGCAGTATTTT. The whole variable domain, filled in from reference TRBV5-4 and TRBJ2-3, reads ETGVTQSPTHLIKTRGQQVTLRCSSQSGHNTVSWYQQALGQGPQFIFQYYREEENGRGNFPPRFSGLQFPNYSSELNVNALELDDSALYLCASGRQGTDTQYFGPGTRLTVL.

Concerning this clone itself: A junction boundary mismatches the germline segment, possibly from a read error. J is TRBJ2-7 and V is TRBV6-1; the D gene is possibly TRBD1 (6 bases). Germline CDR1 is MNHNS and CDR2 is SASEGT. The CDR3 loop spans 15 amino acids. The CDR3 spells CASSEEPGHSYEQYF. CDR3 nucleotide sequence: TGTGCCAGCAGCGAAGAACCGGGACACTCCTACGAGCAGTACTTC.

To note about this clone: One base away lies a much larger clone, so this may be a sequencing read error. The sample has other DNA sequences that encode this CDR3 too. The V and J genes are TRBV6-4 and TRBJ2-1; the D gene is possibly TRBD1 (5 bases). This CDR3 has 13 amino acids. Trimming removed 0 bases from V and 5 bases from J, with 5 bases in between. The germline CDR1 and CDR2 sequences are MRHNA and SNTAGT. This chain's CDR3 is CASSDSDNNEQFF. In nucleotides, the CDR3 is TGTGCCAGCAGTGACTCGGACAACAATGAGCAGTTCTTC.

The rearrangement joins TRBV15 to TRBJ1-4; D uncertain. Germline V lookup: CDR1 LNHNV, CDR2 YYDKDF (reference sequence). Trimming removed 4 bases from V and 0 bases from J, with 9 bases in between. The CDR3 contains 15 residues. CDR3 in amino acids: CATSTGAATNEKLFF. The CDR3 DNA follows: TGTGCCACCAGCACGGGAGCTGCAACTAATGAAAAACTGTTTTTT.

V and J are TRBV7-2 and TRBJ2-5; the D is unclear. CDR1 and CDR2 from the germline V gene are SGHTA and FQGNSA. The germline V and J ends were trimmed by 1 base and 0 bases, with 9 bases remaining between them. This CDR3 is built from 15 residues. The CDR3 coding sequence is TGTGCCAGCAGCTTAGTTGAGAAGTACCAAGAGACCCAGTACTTC. As protein: CASSLVEKYQETQYF.

The chain couples TRBV30 to TRBJ2-3, with D maybe TRBD2 (6 bases). Germline CDR1 reads GTSNPN; CDR2 reads SVGIG (reference sequence). CDR3 length equals 11 residues. V was cut by 4 bases and J by 4 bases, with 6 bases left in between. The chain's CDR3 is CAWTSADTQYF. In DNA form, the CDR3 reads TGTGCCTGGACTAGCGCAGATACGCAGTATTTT.

The genes are TRBV7-6 and TRBJ2-3; TRBD1 matches 8 bases. CDR3 length equals 17 residues. V shed 4 bases, J shed 2 bases, and the junction held 11 bases outside the gene matches. Germline CDR1 SGHVS, CDR2 FNYEAQ. CDR3 DNA sequence: TGTGCCAGCAGCTCGGCCAGGGGGCGGCTTCCCACAGATACGCAGTATTTT. Translated, it gives CASSSARGRLPTDTQYF.

The chain employs TRBV4-1 and TRBJ2-1, with 7 bases that match TRBD2. The CDR3 covers 18 residues. Germline V gene sequence: CDR1 MGHRA, CDR2 YSYEKL. Losses at the gene ends were 4 bases for V and 4 bases for J; bases not matched to a gene: 16. CDR3 sequence (DNA): TGCGCCAGCAGCCCCCAGTCGAGTACTAGCGTAGGATACAATGAGCAGTTCTTC. This encodes CASSPQSSTSVGYNEQFF.

The chain combines TRBV25-1 with TRBJ2-3; D is undetermined. Germline V gene sequence: CDR1 MGHDK, CDR2 SYGVNS. The CDR3 has 14 amino acids. V lost 3 bases to trimming and J lost 7 bases, with 14 bases between them. CDR3 sequence (DNA): TGTGCCAGCAGTGATACCCGGAAGACCTATACGCAGTATTTT. This sequence encodes CASSDTRKTYTQYF.

This chain uses TRBV15 with TRBJ2-2; TRBD1 matches 7 bases. J gave up 1 base and V 1 base, and 6 bases lay outside the gene matches. The CDR3 spans 17 residues. Germline assignment: CDR1 LNHNV and CDR2 YYDKDF (reference sequence). DNA for the CDR3: TGTGCCACCAGCAGAGCTCCCAGGGGGTTGAACACCGGGGAGCTGTTTTTT. Its translation: CATSRAPRGLNTGELFF. Full variable domain (outside the CDR3, taken from reference TRBV15 and TRBJ2-2): DAMVIQNPRYQVTQFGKPVTLSCSQTLNHNVMYWYQQKSSQAPKLLFHYYDKDFNNEADTPDNFQSRRPNTSFCFLDIRSPGLGDTAMYLCATSRAPRGLNTGELFFGEGSRLTVL.

This clone was seen many times. V and J are TRBV2 and TRBJ2-7; 7 bases map to TRBD2. The CDR3 totals 16 residues. The germline CDR1 and CDR2 sequences are SNHLY and FYNNEI. V lost 8 bases and J lost 6; bases outside the gene matches: 19. The CDR3 loop is CASRSFWEGKIREQYF. The CDR3, as DNA: TGTGCCAGCCGTAGTTTCTGGGAGGGCAAGATCCGCGAGCAGTACTTC.

The chain uses TRBV10-3 and TRBJ1-2; D not resolved. The CDR3 extends over 15 amino acids. V was shortened by 0 bases and J by 0 bases, with 8 bases between the two germline ends. Per germline, CDR1 ENHRY and CDR2 SYGVKD. CDR3 DNA sequence: TGTGCCATCAGTGAGTCAGGAGGGACTAACTATGGCTACACCTTC. Protein sequence: CAISESGGTNYGYTF.

This chain uses TRBV6-5 with TRBJ2-7; D is perhaps TRBD2 (6 bases). CDR3 size: 13 residues. The germline V gene encodes CDR1 MNHEY and CDR2 SVGAGI. Trimming took off 7 bases at V and 4 bases at J, with 14 bases between the two ends. CDR3 bases: TGTGCCAGCAACCGGGGAGGAGGATACGAGCAGTACTTC. It encodes CASNRGGGYEQYF.

This clone was recorded only once. The rearrangement joins TRBV28 to TRBJ1-2, with D uncertain. In germline, CDR1 is MDHEN, CDR2 SYDVKM. The CDR3 is 12 residues long. Trimming stripped 7 bases from V and 8 bases from J, with 14 bases between. CDR3 nucleotide sequence: TGTGCCAGCACCACCACTTCGGGCGGCTACACCTTC. Protein product: CASTTTSGGYTF.

The chain combines TRBV19 with TRBJ1-6; D is unclear. The CDR3 length is 16 residues. Germline-derived CDR1 and CDR2 are LNHDA and SQIVND (reference sequence). V was trimmed by 1 base and J by 0 bases, leaving 7 bases between them. Written as DNA, the CDR3 is TGTGCCAGTAGTATAGGTCAGAGCTCCTATAATTCACCCCTCCACTTT. It is translated as CASSIGQSSYNSPLHF.

The chain recombines TRBV12-3 or TRBV12-4 with TRBJ1-2; D unresolved. The CDR3 spans 12 residues. The ends were cut back, 8 bases at V and 4 bases at J, with 11 bases in the middle. CDR3 DNA sequence: TGTGCCAGCGGACGGAAGGGCTATGGCTACACCTTC. The encoded protein is CASGRKGYGYTF.

V and J are TRBV11-3 and TRBJ2-2; D not certain. CDR3 length: 13 residues. V gave up 5 bases and J gave up 3 bases, with 7 bases separating them. Germline V gene lookup returns CDR1 SGHNT and CDR2 YENEEA. The CDR3 DNA is TGTGCCAGCAGCCTCCACTACACCGGGGAGCTGTTTTTT. Translated, it gives CASSLHYTGELFF.

The chain joins TRBV2 to TRBJ2-3; 8 nucleotides match TRBD2. Trimming at V came to 6 bases and at J to 6 bases, leaving 11 bases not matched to a gene. The CDR3 runs 15 residues. Germline lookup yields CDR1 SNHLY and CDR2 FYNNEI. The CDR3 nucleotides read TGTGCCAGCAGAAGAGACGGGACTAGTTTGGATACGCAGTATTTT. It yields the protein CASRRDGTSLDTQYF.

V and J are TRBV7-8 and TRBJ1-4; a possible D gene is TRBD1 (6 bases). Between the trimmed V and J ends, which lost 4 bases and 1 base, there was a span of 13 bases. This CDR3 contains 16 residues. Germline-derived CDR1 and CDR2 are SGHVS and FQNEAQ. The CDR3 loop reads CASSSRGGVTNEKLFF. The CDR3 DNA sequence: TGTGCCAGCAGCTCCAGGGGTGGGGTAACTAATGAAAAACTGTTTTTT.

The CDR3 loop reads CASSINRGYRTDTQYF. The DNA of the CDR3 is TGTGCCAGTAGTATTAACAGGGGGTATAGGACAGATACGCAGTATTTT. The chain couples TRBV19 to TRBJ2-3; 8 bases are shared with TRBD1. Germline-derived CDR1 and CDR2 are LNHDA and SQIVND (reference sequence). This CDR3 comprises 16 residues. Trimming at V came to 3 bases and at J to 3 bases, leaving 8 bases not matched to a gene.

The chain employs TRBV6-6 and TRBJ1-5, with 7 bases lining up with TRBD1. Unmatched junction bases numbered 4, after V lost 0 bases and J lost 5 bases. The CDR3 extends over 15 amino acids. Germline values: CDR1 MNHNY, CDR2 SVGAGI (reference sequence). The CDR3 protein is CASSYSTGRDQPQHF. CDR3 DNA sequence: TGTGCCAGCAGTTACTCGACAGGGCGGGATCAGCCCCAGCATTTT.

The V call is TRBV19, the J call TRBJ1-2; the D gene is possibly TRBD1 (5 bases). CDR1 is LNHDA, CDR2 SQIVND, per germline (reference sequence). Trimming removed 0 bases at V and 4 bases at J, with 12 bases between. This CDR3 comprises 15 residues. The DNA for the CDR3 is TGTGCCAGTAGTATAGATCGGCAGGGTTCCTATGGCTACACCTTC. This gives the protein CASSIDRQGSYGYTF.

V and J are TRBV6-5 and TRBJ2-7, with D maybe TRBD1 (5 bases). Germline V gene lookup returns CDR1 MNHEY and CDR2 SVGAGI. CDR3 length: 15 residues. Trimming took off 2 bases at V and 3 bases at J, with 14 bases between the two ends. CDR3 nucleotide sequence: TGTGCCAGCAGTTACCGATCCAGGGTGGACTACGAGCAGTACTTC. Residues: CASSYRSRVDYEQYF.

This rearrangement joins TRBV7-3 to TRBJ1-5, with 7 positions matching TRBD1. CDR3 length equals 17 residues. V gave up 2 bases and J gave up 6 bases; unmatched junction bases: 13. Germline V CDR1 and CDR2: SGHTA, FQGTGA. The CDR3 is CASSLRRGLLGPQPQHF. In DNA, the CDR3 is TGTGCCAGCAGCTTACGGAGGGGGCTCTTGGGGCCTCAGCCCCAGCATTTT.

This clone was seen only a few times. The chain employs TRBV7-9 and TRBJ2-2, with D unclear. V shed 5 bases and J shed 5 bases, with 6 bases lying between them. The CDR3 contains 12 residues. CDR1 and CDR2 from the germline V gene are SEHNR and FQNEAQ (reference sequence). As DNA, the CDR3 is TGTGCCAGCAGCATTACTACCGGGGAGCTGTTTTTT. Protein product: CASSITTGELFF.

The chain has TRBV25-1 and TRBJ2-6; D is possibly TRBD1 (6 bases). V was shortened by 0 bases and J by 2 bases, with 8 bases between the two germline ends. In germline, CDR1 is MGHDK, CDR2 SYGVNS. The CDR3 covers 16 residues. The CDR3 DNA follows: TGTGCCAGCAGTGAATACCCAGGGGCTGGGGCCAACGTCCTGACTTTC. This translates into CASSEYPGAGANVLTF.